The 26 T cell receptor beta chains below come from one sample, sequenced in a study of blood T cells in healthy people across ages (dated by TCRdb to the mid-2010s). Library preparation was by 5' RACE. Instrument used: Illumina HiSeq 2500. A second 7 to 11 cycle PCR used a sample-barcoded 5' primer and a J-beta primer mix. TCRdb reprocessing: public reads trimmed at Q25 with fastp, clones called with MiXCR, in-frame beta chains kept. Rows with one shared CDR3 protein collapse into an entry with the most common genes and DNA. Recorded for this sample are about 730,000 distinct CDR3 sequences; roughly 43% of them occurred a single time. The ten largest make up 20% to 25% of the sample. Input material: blood. The receptors were sampled from a woman in her sixties or seventies in good health.

This clonotype was seen only a few times. J is TRBJ2-4 and V is TRBV6-1; no definite D call. CDR1 and CDR2 (germline): MNHNS, SASEGT. The CDR3 length is 12 residues. The V end was cut by 1 base, the J end by 13 bases, with 11 bases between. The CDR3 protein is CASSEGFEEQYF. CDR3 nucleotide sequence: TGTGCCAGCAGTGAAGGATTTGAGGAGCAGTACTTC.

This clonotype was counted a single time. This may come from a read error, since a much larger clone is one base off. The chain combines TRBV9 with TRBJ1-2; no reliable D call. CDR3 length equals 14 residues. The germline V gene encodes CDR1 SGDLS and CDR2 YYNGEE. This CDR3 is CAGSAGYEGPGYTF. The CDR3 nucleotides read TGTGCCGGCAGCGCGGGGTACGAGGGTCCCGGCTACACCTTC.

This clonotype was observed a handful of times. The gene calls are TRBV2 and TRBJ2-1, with TRBD2 identical over 10 bases. The CDR3 length is 12 residues. With 1 base clipped from V and 12 bases from J, the junction kept 0 bases outside the gene matches. The germline V gene has CDR1 SNHLY and CDR2 FYNNEI. The CDR3 here is CASSEVAGGQFF. For the CDR3, the DNA is TGTGCCAGCAGTGAAGTAGCGGGGGGGCAGTTCTTC. Looking up the rest from reference TRBV2 and TRBJ2-1 gives the full variable domain: EPEVTQTPSHQVTQMGQEVILRCVPISNHLYFYWYRQILGQKVEFLVSFYNNEISEKSEIFDDQFSVERPDGSNFTLKIRSTKLEDSAMYFCASSEVAGGQFFGPGTRLTVL.

Concerning this clonotype: This may arise from a read error, as a much more abundant clone is one base away. This chain joins TRBV3-1 and TRBJ2-5; tentative D call: TRBD2 (5 bases). The last part of the DNA fits TRBJ2-1 better; the J call may be wrong. Germline CDR1 is LGHDT and CDR2 is YNNKEL (reference sequence). The CDR3 totals 14 residues. The CDR3 sequence: CASSLLRLGETQFF. The DNA for the CDR3 is TGTGCCAGCAGCCTCCTCAGGCTGGGAGAGACCCAGTTCTTC.

Comments on this clonotype: This may be a read error: a much more frequent sequence differs by one nucleotide. The chain couples TRBV7-2 to TRBJ2-7; no reliable D call. Germline CDR1 and CDR2: SGHTA and FQGNSA. The length of the CDR3 is 13 residues. V lost 2 bases and J 10 bases, leaving 15 bases between the germline ends. In DNA, the CDR3 is TGTGCCAGCAGCTTACAATCGGATGAGGCCCAGTACTTC. Translating it yields CASSLQSDEAQYF.

The chain recombines TRBV27 with TRBJ2-5, with 7 bases lining up with TRBD2. With the DNA end fitting TRBJ2-7 better, the J assignment may be wrong. Germline CDR1 and CDR2: MNHEY and SMNVEV (reference sequence). The CDR3 contains 13 residues. The CDR3 DNA follows: TGTGCCAGCAGTTTATTCGGGGAGGGCGAGCAGTACTTC. Translating it yields CASSLFGEGEQYF.

This clonotype was recorded a few times. This chain links TRBV5-1 with TRBJ2-1, with D perhaps TRBD1 or TRBD2 (5 bases each). Trimming left V 1 base short and J 5 bases short, with 19 bases between. Germline CDR1 is SGHRS and CDR2 is YFSETQ. The CDR3 length is 17 residues. The CDR3 region is CASSLLLGTDRNNEQFF. The CDR3 coding sequence is TGCGCCAGCAGCTTGCTTTTGGGGACCGACAGAAACAATGAGCAGTTCTTC.

The V call is TRBV18, the J call TRBJ1-1; D gene unclear. The CDR3 has 13 amino acids. Germline V CDR1 and CDR2: KGHSH, LQKENI. V shed 6 bases and J shed 3 bases, with 11 bases lying between them. CDR3 coding DNA: TGTGCCAGCTCTGTCAACCGGGACACTGAAGCTTTCTTT. Translating it yields CASSVNRDTEAFF.

This clonotype was seen a handful of times. The chain links TRBV7-6 to TRBJ2-1, with TRBD2 as a possible D gene (6 bases). V dropped 1 base and J dropped 8 bases, with 27 bases sitting between them. Per the germline V gene, CDR1 is SGHVS and CDR2 is FNYEAQ. CDR3 length: 19 residues. The CDR3 region is CASSLVYRTGERNPDEQFF. The DNA of the CDR3 is TGTGCCAGCAGCTTAGTTTACCGTACGGGAGAACGAAATCCGGATGAGCAGTTCTTC.

To note about this clonotype: This may arise from a read error, as a much more abundant clone is one base away. The CDR3 here is CSATGVFSSYEQYF. For the CDR3, the DNA is TGCAGTGCTACAGGGGTCTTTAGCTCCTACGAGCAGTACTTC. The rearrangement links TRBV20-1 to TRBJ2-7, with a possible D match to TRBD1 (6 bases). The CDR3 is made up of 14 amino acids. The germline V gene has CDR1 DFQATT and CDR2 SNEGSKA (reference sequence). Trimming removed 4 bases at V and 0 bases at J, with 13 bases between.

The chain is built from TRBV2 and TRBJ1-2; 8 bases are shared with TRBD1. With 5 bases clipped from V and 4 bases from J, the junction kept 6 bases outside the gene matches. Germline-derived CDR1 and CDR2 are SNHLY and FYNNEI. The CDR3 totals 14 residues. The CDR3 sequence is CASSTPGGGYGYTF. The CDR3 coding sequence is TGTGCCAGCAGTACCCCAGGGGGCGGCTATGGCTACACCTTC.

This clonotype has more than one count but fewer than ten. The rearrangement uses TRBV7-2 and TRBJ1-2; TRBD1 aligns across 7 bases. Trimming at V came to 1 base and at J to 4 bases, leaving 12 bases not matched to a gene. Germline CDR1 SGHTA, CDR2 FQGNSA. This CDR3 has 17 residues. The CDR3 spells CASSLDWGQGGSYGYTF. Written as DNA, the CDR3 is TGTGCCAGCAGCTTAGATTGGGGGCAGGGGGGAAGCTATGGCTACACCTTC.

The chain combines TRBV19 with TRBJ2-3; D is undetermined. CDR1 and CDR2 (germline): LNHDA, SQIVND (reference sequence). The V and J ends lost 3 bases and 0 bases respectively, with 10 bases between them. The CDR3 extends over 15 amino acids. For the CDR3, the DNA is TGTGCCAGTAGTATTGCGGCGATGAGCACAGATACGCAGTATTTT. Protein sequence: CASSIAAMSTDTQYF. Using reference TRBV19 and TRBJ2-3 for the parts outside the CDR3, the full variable domain is DGGITQSPKYLFRKEGQNVTLSCEQNLNHDAMYWYRQDPGQGLRLIYYSQIVNDFQKGDIAEGYSVSREKKESFPLTVTSAQKNPTAFYLCASSIAAMSTDTQYFGPGTRLTVL.

This chain uses TRBV3-1 with TRBJ2-7, with 10 bases lining up with TRBD2. Per germline, CDR1 LGHDT and CDR2 YNNKEL (reference sequence). CDR3 length: 14 amino acids. V lost 6 bases, J lost 3 bases, and 5 bases stayed unmatched. CDR3 DNA sequence: TGTGCCAGCAGAAAAGCGGGGGGGAACTACGAGCAGTACTTC. Its translation: CASRKAGGNYEQYF.

The chain links TRBV6-5 to TRBJ1-2; 7 bases are a match to TRBD1. CDR3 length equals 15 residues. Looked up from germline, CDR1 is MNHEY and CDR2 is SVGAGI. The ends lost 5 bases at V and 4 bases at J; junction bases unmatched: 10. Here the CDR3 DNA reads TGTGCCAGCAGTCCGACGCCGGGACAGCCCTATGGCTACACCTTC. This gives the protein CASSPTPGQPYGYTF.

This clonotype was detected only once. The rearrangement links TRBV12-3 or TRBV12-4 to TRBJ1-1; D is unclear. V lost 5 bases, J lost 3 bases, and 10 bases lay in between. This CDR3 has 13 residues. CDR3 protein: CASSPGVHTEAFF. In DNA, the CDR3 is TGTGCCAGCAGTCCCGGGGTTCACACTGAAGCTTTCTTT.

In this sample, this clonotype turned up once. The chain carries TRBV9 and TRBJ2-3, with D possibly called TRBD1 or TRBD2 (5 bases each). CDR1 and CDR2 from the germline V gene are SGDLS and YYNGEE. CDR3 length equals 15 residues. V was trimmed by 3 bases and J by 0 bases, leaving 11 bases between them. As DNA, the CDR3 is TGTGCCAGCAGCGAACGGGACGGTAGCACAGATACGCAGTATTTT. Residues: CASSERDGSTDTQYF.

The genes are TRBV28 and TRBJ2-7; TRBD1 matches 7 bases. The CDR3 has 15 residues. The V gene's germline CDR1 is MDHEN and CDR2 SYDVKM. Trimming took 10 bases from V and 2 from J; bases not matched to a gene: 14. For the CDR3, the DNA is TGTGCCATAAGCCTTTACAGGGGATCTACCTACGAGCAGTACTTC. This translates into CAISLYRGSTYEQYF.

This sequence joins TRBV12-3 or TRBV12-4 and TRBJ1-1; 9 positions agree with TRBD1. With V trimmed by 2 bases and J by 2 bases, 6 bases remained unmatched. The CDR3 runs 16 residues. CDR3 sequence: CASSLKGTGLNTEAFF. In DNA, the CDR3 is TGTGCCAGCAGTTTAAAGGGGACAGGGCTCAACACTGAAGCTTTCTTT.

V and J are TRBV12-5 and TRBJ2-5, with no clear D. Near its end, the DNA agrees better with TRBJ2-7, so the J call may be wrong. The CDR3 is 11 residues long. Germline-derived CDR1 and CDR2 are LGHNT and FRNRAP. CDR3 bases: TGTGCTAGTGGTTGGAAGGACGAGCAGTACTTC. This gives the protein CASGWKDEQYF.

A few counts support this clonotype. The chain links TRBV20-1 to TRBJ2-5; 7 bases line up with TRBD1. The CDR3 consists of 14 residues. With V trimmed by 6 bases and J by 4 bases, 11 bases remained unmatched. The germline V gene has CDR1 DFQATT and CDR2 SNEGSKA (reference sequence). The CDR3 spells CSALGQFGRETQYF. As DNA, the CDR3 is TGCAGTGCCCTGGGACAGTTCGGTCGAGAGACCCAGTACTTC.

Concerning this clonotype itself: A single base separates this from a much larger clone, so it may be a read error. The chain uses TRBV7-2 and TRBJ2-5; weak D call: TRBD1 (5 bases). CDR1 SGHTA and CDR2 FQGNSA come from the germline V gene. V lost 2 bases and J 7 bases, leaving 14 bases between the germline ends. CDR3 length: 14 residues. The CDR3 reads CASSLLPGKGTQYF. The CDR3 DNA sequence: TGTGCCAGCAGCTTACTTCCAGGGAAAGGGACCCAGTACTTC. Using reference TRBV7-2 and TRBJ2-5 for the parts outside the CDR3, the full variable domain is GAGVSQSPSNKVTEKGKDVELRCDPISGHTALYWYRQSLGQGLEFLIYFQGNSAPDKSGLPSDRFSAERTGGSVSTLTIQRTQQEDSAVYLCASSLLPGKGTQYFGPGTRLLVL.

Only a few counts were recorded for this clonotype. This chain links TRBV20-1 with TRBJ2-1, with unresolved D. This CDR3 has 17 residues. Between the trimmed V and J ends, which lost 1 base and 0 bases, there was a span of 16 bases. Looked up from germline, CDR1 is DFQATT and CDR2 is SNEGSKA (reference sequence). CDR3 region: CSARVGGGHSSYNEQFF. The CDR3 coding sequence is TGCAGTGCTAGAGTAGGTGGCGGCCATAGCTCCTACAATGAGCAGTTCTTC.

The DNA for the CDR3 is TGTGCCAGCAGCTTTACTCGAGGCTATGGCTACACCTTC. Translated, it gives CASSFTRGYGYTF. This chain uses TRBV7-2 with TRBJ1-2; the D is unclear. Trimming removed 3 bases at V and 4 bases at J, with 9 bases between. The germline V gene encodes CDR1 SGHTA and CDR2 FQGNSA. This CDR3 has 13 amino acids.

The chain uses TRBV6-2 or TRBV6-3 and TRBJ1-1; TRBD1 aligns across 9 bases. Looked up from germline, CDR1 is MNHEY and CDR2 is SVGEGT. The CDR3 extends over 15 amino acids. J lost 7 bases, V lost 2 bases, and 8 bases had no gene match. The DNA for the CDR3 is TGTGCCAGCAGTTACCCCTGGACAGGGGAAGGTGAAGCTTTCTTT. Translated: CASSYPWTGEGEAFF.

This clonotype was picked up a small number of times. The rearrangement links TRBV21-1 to TRBJ2-1; TRBD2, the table's D call, lacks a check against the DNA. TRBV21-1 is listed as a pseudogene. The CDR3 is 21 amino acids. The CDR3 protein is CASSNQNPPHGGRVPYNEQFF. The CDR3 nucleotides read TGTGCCAGCAGCAATCAAAACCCACCCCACGGCGGGAGGGTGCCCTACAATGAGCAGTTCTTC.